This TCR beta chain came from a study of blood T cells in healthy people across ages (dated by TCRdb to the mid-2010s). Regarding the study in general: In model experiments, roughly one uniquely barcoded TCR beta cDNA molecule per two T cells was captured by template switching. Using deep sequencing normalized with unique cDNA molecular identifiers, the study measured how TCR beta repertoire diversity changes with age. The donors were divided into four age groups: young (average approximately 15 years), middle-aged (approximately 39), aged (approximately 62) and long-lived (around 80). To avoid experimental bias, donors of different ages were randomly spread across the sequencing lanes. The study analyzed two additional independent replicas of 1 million unique cDNA reads from the same blood draw for two donors, one aged 18 to 29 and one aged 80 or older.

Findings and caveats that apply to the study as a whole: Because donor CMV infection status was unknown, age-related changes in expanded clonotypes were potentially confounded. There was a strong correlation between observed TCR beta diversity and the percentage of naive T cells measured by flow cytometry. Bulk unsorted PBMC profiling prevented conclusive comparison of naive and antigen-experienced compartments. Observed TCR beta diversity per million T cells fell roughly linearly with age, and a significant reduction was already apparent by age around 40. Total diversity estimates from one million sequenced T cells were considered lower bounds and underestimates. Compared with the aged group, more naive CD4+ T cells, fewer expanded clones and increased TCR diversity were shown by the long-lived group, suggesting age selection.

Library creation used 5' RACE. The sequencer was an Illumina HiSeq 2500. A second roughly 6 to 12 cycle PCR used a sample-barcoded 5' primer and a J-beta primer mix. A template-switch 5' adaptor carrying 12 random nucleotides introduced a unique molecular identifier onto each TCR beta cDNA molecule. Each sample yielded at least 3 million CDR3-containing paired-end reads. First-strand cDNA was synthesized from all RNA with the Mint cDNA synthesis kit, primed by a TRBC-specific oligonucleotide. After uracil-DNA glycosylase treatment, a first 18-cycle PCR used universal primers M1SS and BC2_uni_R on all cDNA. The study's processing was this. Normalization of each sample was performed by random selection of 1 million high-quality reads, each carrying a distinct molecular identifier. Reads with shared molecular identifiers were discarded instead of being binned into consensus sequences. MiTCR, set to a Q25 quality threshold and the strictest error-elimination algorithm, was used for CDR3 identification, clonotype clustering and error correction. A nonparametric unseen species model with Euler transformation was used to estimate a lower bound on total TCR beta diversity. TCRdb handled the public reads itself, with Q25 trimming in fastp and clone calling in MiXCR, and kept productive beta chains. Every CDR3 protein is listed once, alongside the most common genes and DNA of its rows. The authors' filters were not applied to this entry. This sample lists hundreds of thousands of distinct CDR3 sequences; around 42% were detected once. Of the sample, approximately 19% is held by the ten largest clones.

The 39 donors, aged roughly 6 to 95 years, were systemically healthy Caucasian individuals from Russia. Approximately 9.7 milliliters of peripheral blood were drawn from each donor into EDTA-treated Vacutainer tubes. Ficoll-Paque density-gradient centrifugation was used to isolate PBMCs, with at least 6 million obtained per sample. Total RNA, at least 6 micrograms per sample, was extracted from PBMCs with Trizol reagent. Naive CD45RAhigh/CD27high T cell percentages were measured by flow cytometry on a PBMC aliquot from every donor. This clonotype was seen only a few times. Its antigen is still unknown. One base away there is no much larger clone; base qualities are not given. Spanning cysteine to phenylalanine, the CDR3 consists of 14 amino acids. The only DNA kept is the CDR3, 42 bases in frame from the first base.

This sequence uses TRBV21-1 and TRBJ2-7; TRBD1, as called in the table, went unchecked against the DNA. TRBV21-1 is flagged as a pseudogene. The specimen sequenced was blood. This sequence was found in a man in his sixties in good health. CDR3 protein: CASSPRAGQSEQYF. The bases are TGTGCCAGCTCCCCGAGAGCCGGACAGAGCGAGCAGTACTTC.